This T cell receptor (beta chain) emerged from a study of CD8+CD57+ T cells in acquired aplastic anemia. Looking at the study overall: Sorted CD4+ and CD8+ cells yielded DNA averaging approximately 3 ug.

Germline V CDR1 and CDR2: SGHRS, YFSETQ. Germline trimming cut 4 bases from V and 4 bases from J; bases unmatched to any gene: 11. The CDR3 has 16 amino acids. For this clonotype: The target antigen is unknown.

TCR beta VDJ and CDR3 profiles were obtained from a genomic DNA template. MiXCR, applied by TCRdb to the reads, yields one record per CDR3 protein. The sample includes 130,000 or so distinct CDR3 sequences, roughly 40% of them seen just once. Study outcomes and limitations: Overlapping CD8+ CDR3 repertoires of patients and controls contained twenty-nine shared sequences. Patient and control CD8+ Simpson's diversity was not significantly different.

This sequence originates from a human donor in good health, serving as a control. The sample comprised sorted CD4+, CD8+, or CD8+CD57+ T cells (not recorded which) from PBMCs. This chain links TRBV5-1 with TRBJ1-1, with 9 bases matching TRBD1. CDR3 in amino acids: CASSIETLDRGTEAFF. The CDR3 bases are TGCGCCAGCAGCATAGAAACCCTGGACAGGGGCACTGAAGCTTTCTTT.